This entry concerns a single T cell receptor (beta chain). The antigen remains undetermined. Profiled with immunoSEQ multiplex PCR; TCRdb holds only in-frame clones, not every one. The repertoire holds 150,000 to 200,000 clones, with 85% to 95% as singletons. Pooled samples include second doses given at about 4 or 12 weeks. The record originates from a study of T cell responses to AZD1222 COVID-19 vaccine. Trimming at V came to 10 bases and at J to 2 bases, leaving 14 bases not matched to a gene. Germline V gene lookup returns CDR1 SGHTA and CDR2 FQGTGA. CDR3 length: 16 amino acids. Findings of the study overall: Spike-specific TCR breadth rose after two AZD1222 doses, and depth rose as well. Sampled repertoires all dated from after the peak T cell response. Clonal diversity may have been underestimated in mostly white British donors.

Source: peripheral blood, taken 28 days after the second AZD1222 dose. The source is an adult who received the AZD1222 COVID-19 vaccine. The chain couples TRBV7-3 to TRBJ2-3, with 8 bases aligning to TRBD2. The CDR3 DNA sequence: TGTGCCATCCAGAAAACTAGCGGAGGCCACACAGATACGCAGTATTTT. It specifies CAIQKTSGGHTDTQYF.